This T cell receptor beta chain was recovered during a study of shared clonotypes between healthy human individuals. Study-wide context: The composition of the donors was a couple of women and a few men aged 18 to 49. Study results and limitations: Sequencing depth was expected to influence donor clonotype sharing. Four donors held roughly 5% of naive CD4 clonotypes in common. Large depth notwithstanding, sorted-subset sequencing proved incomplete by rarefaction.

The length of the CDR3 is 18 residues. Trimming shortened V by 4 bases and J by 2 bases, and 21 bases separated the two germline ends. Looked up from germline, CDR1 is LNHDA and CDR2 is SQIVND (reference sequence). Of note for this clone: What it binds is not known.

Repertoires were generated with immunoSEQ multiplex PCR, while TCRdb's copy carries only in-frame clones and drops some. The sample yields roughly 1.4 million clones, 98% seen once. This chain connects TRBV19 to TRBJ1-5; tentative D call: TRBD1 (6 bases). Material for sequencing was naive CD4+ T cells sorted from blood. The subset was: CD45RA+ positively selected. This TCR derives from a man aged 30-40 years in good health. DNA of the CDR3: TGTGCCAGTAGTAAGGTTCGGAACCAGGGGTTGGGCAATCAGCCCCAGCATTTT. Translation gives CASSKVRNQGLGNQPQHF.